The 2 T cell receptor beta chains reported below all come from one sample, sequenced in a study of CD8 T cells in Susac syndrome. Random hexamers were used to reverse transcribe an amount of about 0.45 to 1 ug RNA. TCRdb re-called the immunoSEQ multiplex PCR reads through MiXCR, storing one row per CDR3 protein. The repertoire holds about 180,000 distinct CDR3 sequences, with about 95% as singletons. The sequenced sample was CD8+ T cells from PBMCs. These receptors all stem from a human donor with multiple sclerosis.

The gene calls are TRBV13 and TRBJ1-1; D is unresolved. The germline CDR1 and CDR2 sequences are PRHDT and FYEKMQ (reference sequence). Trimming left V 5 bases short and J 2 bases short, with 12 bases between. CDR3 length: 14 amino acids. The CDR3 reads CASSAMRYNTEAFF. DNA for the CDR3: TGTGCCAGCAGCGCGATGAGGTATAACACTGAAGCTTTCTTT. The variable domain in full, completed from reference TRBV13 and TRBJ1-1, reads AAGVIQSPRHLIKEKRETATLKCYPIPRHDTVYWYQQGPGQDPQFLISFYEKMQSDKGSIPDRFSAQQFSDYHSELNMSSLELGDSALYFCASSAMRYNTEAFFGQGTRLTVV.

The J gene is TRBJ2-7, the V gene TRBV5-1; D assignment may be TRBD1 or TRBD2 (5 bases each). Trimming removed 2 bases from V and 6 bases from J, with 12 bases in between. The CDR3 is made up of 13 amino acids. Per the germline V gene, CDR1 is SGHRS and CDR2 is YFSETQ. CDR3 bases: TGCGCCAGCAGCTTACCAGGGAGCGGCGAGCAGTACTTC. Protein sequence: CASSLPGSGEQYF.